The 21 T cell receptor beta chains reported below all come from one sample, sequenced in a study of technical replicates of blood from a handful of donors. The data were produced by immunoSEQ multiplex PCR, yet TCRdb's version contains in-frame clones alone and is incomplete. The table includes 65,000 to 85,000 clones, 85% to 95% detected once. Sequenced material: T cells isolated from PBMCs. Receptors originate from a human donor in good health.

The genes are TRBV5-5 and TRBJ2-1, with 10 bases that match TRBD2. Germline CDR1 SGHKS, CDR2 YYEKEE (reference sequence). Trimming removed 3 bases from V and 2 bases from J; junction bases left unmatched: 11. This CDR3 is 18 amino acids long. DNA of the CDR3: TGTGCCAGCAGCTCATACGTCGGACTAGCGGATACCTACAATGAGCAGTTCTTC. It translates to CASSSYVGLADTYNEQFF. Using reference TRBV5-5 and TRBJ2-1 for the parts outside the CDR3, the full variable domain is DAGVTQSPTHLIKTRGQQVTLRCSPISGHKSVSWYQQVLGQGPQFIFQYYEKEERGRGNFPDRFSARQFPNYSSELNVNALLLGDSALYLCASSSYVGLADTYNEQFFGPGTRLTVL.

The chain joins TRBV6-1 to TRBJ1-2; D remains ambiguous. The CDR3 consists of 12 residues. Germline V lookup: CDR1 MNHNS, CDR2 SASEGT. Trimming stripped 1 base from V and 4 bases from J, with 4 bases between. CDR3 bases: TGTGCCAGCAGTGAAGACTCCTATGGCTACACCTTC. Its protein is CASSEDSYGYTF.

The J gene is TRBJ1-5, the V gene TRBV11-2, with D hard to call. Germline V lookup: CDR1 SGHAT, CDR2 FQNNGV. The germline V and J ends were trimmed by 0 bases and 1 base, with 7 bases remaining between them. The length of the CDR3 is 15 residues. CDR3 protein: CASSLEGVSNQPQHF. The DNA for the CDR3 is TGTGCCAGCAGCTTAGAGGGAGTAAGCAATCAGCCCCAGCATTTT.

J is TRBJ2-3 and V is TRBV4-1; D is unresolved. Germline CDR1 MGHRA, CDR2 YSYEKL. The CDR3 is made up of 14 amino acids. V lost 1 base to trimming and J lost 0 bases, with 5 bases between them. The CDR3 sequence: CASSQASSTDTQYF. In nucleotides, the CDR3 is TGCGCCAGCAGCCAAGCGAGCAGCACAGATACGCAGTATTTT.

This chain joins TRBV6-5 and TRBJ2-5; 7 bases match TRBD2. The CDR3 has 13 amino acids. Germline-derived CDR1 and CDR2 are MNHEY and SVGAGI. The trim removed 6 bases at V and 9 bases at J, leaving 10 bases unmatched. CDR3 nucleotides: TGTGCCAGCAGAATTTCGGTCGCGGGGGCCCAGTACTTC. Amino acids: CASRISVAGAQYF.

The gene calls are TRBV15 and TRBJ2-3; the D is unclear. The CDR3 has 15 residues. The germline V and J ends were trimmed by 0 bases and 0 bases, with 7 bases remaining between them. CDR1 is LNHNV and CDR2 is YYDKDF in the germline V gene (reference sequence). In DNA form, the CDR3 reads TGTGCCACCAGCAGAGATGGGCCTAGCACAGATACGCAGTATTTT. Amino acids: CATSRDGPSTDTQYF.

The sample holds one count of this clone. The V call is TRBV2, the J call TRBJ2-2, with D possibly matching TRBD1 (7 bases). Trimming shortened V by 7 bases and J by 6 bases, and 21 bases separated the two germline ends. Germline CDR1 SNHLY, CDR2 FYNNEI. The CDR3 loop spans 16 amino acids. This CDR3 reads CASKENLAGGSGELFF. Written as DNA, the CDR3 is TGTGCCAGCAAAGAGAACCTGGCAGGGGGGTCCGGGGAGCTGTTTTTT.

The chain combines TRBV5-1 with TRBJ1-1; 7 nucleotides align to TRBD1. The CDR3 consists of 11 residues. From germline, CDR1 is SGHRS and CDR2 YFSETQ. With 5 bases clipped from V and 7 bases from J, the junction kept 2 bases outside the gene matches. CDR3 region: CASRRDSEAFF. DNA of the CDR3: TGCGCCAGCAGAAGGGACAGTGAAGCTTTCTTT.

The chain has TRBV28 and TRBJ2-7, with D perhaps TRBD2 (6 bases). Germline loops: CDR1 MDHEN, CDR2 SYDVKM. The V and J ends lost 5 bases and 2 bases respectively, with 13 bases between them. The CDR3 runs 14 residues. Written as DNA, the CDR3 is TGTGCCAGCAGTGGGGACTTTCGGGCCTACGAGCAGTACTTC. Translating it yields CASSGDFRAYEQYF. The full variable domain, completed using reference TRBV28 and TRBJ2-7, is DVKVTQSSRYLVKRTGEKVFLECVQDMDHENMFWYRQDPGLGLRLIYFSYDVKMKEKGDIPEGYSVSREKKERFSLILESASTNQTSMYLCASSGDFRAYEQYFGPGTRLTVT.

The chain recombines TRBV9 with TRBJ2-7; 11 positions match TRBD2. The CDR3 has 15 residues. Trimming took 4 bases from V and 3 from J; bases not matched to a gene: 6. Germline CDR1 is SGDLS and CDR2 is YYNGEE. The CDR3 sequence: CASSPRLAGGYEQYF. The CDR3 DNA reads TGTGCCAGCAGCCCGAGGCTAGCGGGAGGCTACGAGCAGTACTTC.

The chain carries TRBV5-1 and TRBJ1-1; D gene uncertain. The CDR3 extends over 13 amino acids. Germline CDR1 SGHRS, CDR2 YFSETQ. V dropped 4 bases and J dropped 4 bases, with 11 bases sitting between them. CDR3 DNA sequence: TGCGCCAGCAGCCAGAGAGGAGCCACTGAAGCTTTCTTT. It codes for CASSQRGATEAFF.

The rearrangement links TRBV7-2 to TRBJ1-5, with D unresolved. CDR1 is SGHTA and CDR2 is FQGNSA in the germline V gene. The CDR3 has 14 amino acids. Trimming removed 0 bases from V and 5 bases from J, with 8 bases in between. The CDR3, as DNA: TGTGCCAGCAGCTTAGCGTTTGTCGATCAGCCCCAGCATTTT. Encoded protein: CASSLAFVDQPQHF. Looking up the rest from reference TRBV7-2 and TRBJ1-5 gives the full variable domain: GAGVSQSPSNKVTEKGKDVELRCDPISGHTALYWYRQSLGQGLEFLIYFQGNSAPDKSGLPSDRFSAERTGGSVSTLTIQRTQQEDSAVYLCASSLAFVDQPQHFGDGTRLSIL.

The V call is TRBV2, the J call TRBJ1-1; D ambiguous. CDR1 is SNHLY, CDR2 FYNNEI, per germline. Trimming shortened V by 3 bases and J by 1 base, and 6 bases separated the two germline ends. The CDR3 is 13 amino acids. The CDR3 DNA reads TGTGCCAGCAGTGAGGAGGGGAACACTGAAGCTTTCTTT. It translates to CASSEEGNTEAFF.

The rearrangement links TRBV6-1 to TRBJ1-1, with D unresolved. With 6 bases removed from V and 4 bases from J, the gap between germline ends came to 9 bases. The CDR3 sequence is 12 residues long. Germline CDR1 reads MNHNS; CDR2 reads SASEGT. The CDR3, as DNA: TGTGCCAGCAGGATCGGAGGCACTGAAGCTTTCTTT. This sequence encodes CASRIGGTEAFF.

V gene TRBV11-3 combines with J gene TRBJ2-3, with 8 bases fitting TRBD2. The CDR3 loop spans 15 amino acids. The germline CDR1 and CDR2 sequences are SGHNT and YENEEA. V was pared by 3 bases and J by 4 bases, with 6 bases of the junction left unmatched. CDR3 in amino acids: CASSFSGIWSDTQYF. CDR3 nucleotides: TGTGCCAGCAGCTTTAGCGGGATATGGTCAGATACGCAGTATTTT. The full variable domain, in which reference TRBV11-3 and TRBJ2-3 provide the parts outside the CDR3, is EAGVVQSPRYKIIEKKQPVAFWCNPISGHNTLYWYLQNLGQGPELLIRYENEEAVDDSQLPKDRFSAERLKGVDSTLKIQPAELGDSAVYLCASSFSGIWSDTQYFGPGTRLTVL.

Only a few counts were recorded for this clone. This chain's CDR3 is CASSFGGNTGELFF. The CDR3 DNA reads TGTGCCAGCAGCTTCGGAGGGAACACCGGGGAGCTGTTTTTT. The rearrangement joins TRBV7-9 to TRBJ2-2; perhaps TRBD2 as D (5 bases). V lost 3 bases to trimming and J lost 1 base, with 6 bases between them. The CDR3 covers 14 residues. CDR1 is SEHNR, CDR2 FQNEAQ, per germline (reference sequence).

The chain links TRBV2 to TRBJ2-7, with 9 bases matching TRBD2. Looked up from germline, CDR1 is SNHLY and CDR2 is FYNNEI. The CDR3 is 12 amino acids. The trim removed 9 bases at V and 3 bases at J, leaving 3 bases unmatched. For the CDR3, the DNA is TGTGCCAGAGAGACTAGCGGCTACGAGCAGTACTTC. Translation: CARETSGYEQYF.

The chain employs TRBV27 and TRBJ1-5, with D unclear. V lost 5 bases to trimming and J lost 11 bases, with 13 bases between them. The CDR3 totals 12 residues. Germline V lookup: CDR1 MNHEY, CDR2 SMNVEV (reference sequence). The CDR3 region has the DNA TGTGCCAGCAGTGATGATACCGCGACCCAGCATTTT. Protein sequence: CASSDDTATQHF.

In DNA, the CDR3 is TGCGCCAGCAGCAAAAAGCGGGAGGCCTCCTACGAGCAGTACTTC. Translating it yields CASSKKREASYEQYF. This rearrangement joins TRBV5-1 to TRBJ2-7, with TRBD2 identical over 9 bases. With V trimmed by 4 bases and J by 0 bases, 5 bases remained unmatched. The CDR3 is 15 amino acids. Germline V gene sequence: CDR1 SGHRS, CDR2 YFSETQ.

The chain couples TRBV9 to TRBJ1-1; 8 bases fit TRBD1. V dropped 0 bases and J dropped 5; count of bases not matched to a gene: 3. Looked up from germline, CDR1 is SGDLS and CDR2 is YYNGEE. The CDR3 extends over 14 amino acids. CDR3: CASSVGTGRTEAFF. Written as DNA, the CDR3 is TGTGCCAGCAGCGTAGGGACAGGGAGAACTGAAGCTTTCTTT.

V and J are TRBV29-1 and TRBJ2-7, with TRBD1 as a possible D gene (5 bases). Germline V gene data show CDR1 as SQVTM and CDR2 as ANQGSEA. The CDR3 is 12 residues long. V lost 4 bases and J lost 2, with 9 bases in between. The DNA of the CDR3 is TGCAGCGTTGCGACAGTAACCTACGAGCAGTACTTC. Translating gives CSVATVTYEQYF.